Described below is a single T cell receptor (beta chain) sequence and its context. The repertoire was sequenced with immunoSEQ multiplex PCR; TCRdb's copy has only in-frame clones and lacks some. Seen here are about 98,000 clones, approximately 79% observed once, and the top ten hold under 13%. The V gene's germline CDR1 is GTSNPN and CDR2 SVGIG (reference sequence). The CDR3 covers 16 residues. V gave up 0 bases and J gave up 3 bases, with 12 bases separating them. This entry belongs to a study of blood T cell repertoires in COVID-19. Sequenced input: peripheral blood. This chain joins TRBV30 and TRBJ2-6; tentatively, D is TRBD2 (5 bases). This receptor was identified in an older man with active or convalescent COVID-19. This chain's CDR3 is CAWSVRGAGGANVLTF. CDR3 coding DNA: TGTGCCTGGAGTGTACGTGGTGCGGGTGGGGCCAACGTCCTGACTTTC.